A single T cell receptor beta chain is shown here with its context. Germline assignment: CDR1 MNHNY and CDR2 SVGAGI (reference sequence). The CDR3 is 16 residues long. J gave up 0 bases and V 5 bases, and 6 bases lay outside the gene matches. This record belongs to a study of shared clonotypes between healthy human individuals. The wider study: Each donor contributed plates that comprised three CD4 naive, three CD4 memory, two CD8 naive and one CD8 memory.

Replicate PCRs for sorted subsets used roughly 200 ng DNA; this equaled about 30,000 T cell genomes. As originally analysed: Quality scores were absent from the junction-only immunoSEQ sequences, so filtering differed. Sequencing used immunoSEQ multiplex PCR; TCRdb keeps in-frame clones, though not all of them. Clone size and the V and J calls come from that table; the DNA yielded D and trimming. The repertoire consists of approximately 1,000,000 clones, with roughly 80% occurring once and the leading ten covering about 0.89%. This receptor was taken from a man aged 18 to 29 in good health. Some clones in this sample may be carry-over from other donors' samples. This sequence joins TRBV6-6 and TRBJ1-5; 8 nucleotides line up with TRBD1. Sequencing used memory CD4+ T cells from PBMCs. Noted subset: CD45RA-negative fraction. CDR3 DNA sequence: TGTGCCAGCAGTGGACGACAGGGGTATAGCAATCAGCCCCAGCATTTT. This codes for CASSGRQGYSNQPQHF.